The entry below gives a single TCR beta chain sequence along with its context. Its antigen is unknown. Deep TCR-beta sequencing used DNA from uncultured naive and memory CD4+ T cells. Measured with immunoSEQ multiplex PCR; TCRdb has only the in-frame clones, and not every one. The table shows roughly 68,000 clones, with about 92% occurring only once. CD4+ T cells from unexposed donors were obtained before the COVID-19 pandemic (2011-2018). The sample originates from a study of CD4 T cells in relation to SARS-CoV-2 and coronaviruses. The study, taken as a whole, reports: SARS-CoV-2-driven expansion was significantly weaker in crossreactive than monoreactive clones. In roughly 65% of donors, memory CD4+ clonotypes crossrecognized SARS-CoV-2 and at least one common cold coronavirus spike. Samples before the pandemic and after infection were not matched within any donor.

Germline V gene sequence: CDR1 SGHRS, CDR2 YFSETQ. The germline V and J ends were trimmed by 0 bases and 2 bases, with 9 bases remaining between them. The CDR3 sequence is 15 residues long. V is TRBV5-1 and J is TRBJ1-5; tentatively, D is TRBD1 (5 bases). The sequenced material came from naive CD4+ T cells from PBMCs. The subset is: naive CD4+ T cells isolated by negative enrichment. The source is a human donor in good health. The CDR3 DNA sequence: TGCGCCAGCAGCTTGGATGGAGGGGGCAATCAGCCCCAGCATTTT. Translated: CASSLDGGGNQPQHF.